These 25 T cell receptor beta chains share one sample of origin, sequenced in a study of T cell changes during pregnancy in multiple sclerosis (dated by TCRdb to about 2019). The library relied on the immunoSEQ multiplex PCR assay. This immuneACCESS table, as held by TCRdb, lists in-frame sequences with V and J called but not all clones. Of the missing ones, under half trace to an unresolved V gene in checked studies; the others have no known cause. This sample gives around 110,000 clones in total; around 92% of them show up just once. Jointly, the top ten make up less than 2% of the sample. The sample consisted of peripheral blood, taken after pregnancy. The receptors stem from a female donor with multiple sclerosis, enrolled in a pregnancy study.

In regard to this clone: A read error may produce the germline difference seen at one junction end. The chain has TRBV30 and TRBJ2-1, with 8 positions matching TRBD2. There are 12 residues in the CDR3. Germline CDR1 is GTSNPN and CDR2 is SVGIG (reference sequence). CDR3 DNA sequence: TGTGCCTGGAGTGTACTGGCGGGAGGAACGATCTTC. It yields the protein CAWSVLAGGTIF.

This clone was observed a single time. The genes are TRBV28 and TRBJ1-4, with unresolved D. V lost 5 bases, J lost 6 bases, and 13 bases lay in between. The V gene's germline CDR1 is MDHEN and CDR2 SYDVKM. This CDR3 has 14 amino acids. The CDR3 nucleotides read TGTGCCAGCAGTCCAGGAAGGCGGGATGAAAAACTGTTTTTT. This codes for CASSPGRRDEKLFF.

The V gene is TRBV6-5, the J gene TRBJ1-1; no clear D gene. Germline V gene data show CDR1 as MNHEY and CDR2 as SVGAGI. The CDR3 is made up of 13 amino acids. The V gene lost 0 bases and the J gene lost 5 bases, with 7 bases spanning the gap. CDR3 in amino acids: CASSYSTQTEAFF. CDR3 DNA: TGTGCCAGCAGTTACTCGACACAGACTGAAGCTTTCTTT.

The chain is built from TRBV19 and TRBJ2-1; 12 bases match TRBD2. Germline V CDR1 and CDR2: LNHDA, SQIVND (reference sequence). The J segment lost 10 bases and the V segment lost 3 bases, leaving 16 bases of the junction unmatched. The CDR3 has 18 amino acids. The CDR3 is CASSILAGGVSPLGEQFF. CDR3 DNA: TGTGCCAGTAGTATCCTAGCGGGGGGGGTATCCCCCCTAGGCGAGCAGTTCTTC.

The chain recombines TRBV9 with TRBJ2-1, with 10 nucleotides matching TRBD1. In germline, CDR1 is SGDLS, CDR2 YYNGEE. V lost 7 bases and J lost 10; bases outside the gene matches: 8. The CDR3 is made up of 13 amino acids. CDR3 DNA sequence: TGTGCCAGCGGGACAGGGGTTCCCATGGAGCAGTTCTTC. Translation: CASGTGVPMEQFF.

The genes are TRBV9 and TRBJ2-7, with TRBD1 as a possible D gene (6 bases). The CDR3 contains 16 residues. Trimming removed 4 bases at V and 5 bases at J, with 22 bases between. Germline-derived CDR1 and CDR2 are SGDLS and YYNGEE. CDR3 in amino acids: CASSLRGQAAQDEQYF. DNA of the CDR3: TGTGCCAGCAGCCTAAGGGGACAAGCGGCCCAGGACGAGCAGTACTTC.

This chain uses TRBV29-1 with TRBJ1-1; D not certain. Germline CDR1 and CDR2: SQVTM and ANQGSEA. The CDR3 runs 12 residues. Trimming stripped 4 bases from V and 8 bases from J, with 14 bases between. The CDR3 sequence: CSVGGRALEAFF. DNA for the CDR3: TGCAGCGTTGGTGGGAGGGCTCTCGAAGCTTTCTTT. Complete variable domain (other parts from reference TRBV29-1 and TRBJ1-1): SAVISQKPSRDICQRGTSLTIQCQVDSQVTMMFWYRQQPGQSLTLIATANQGSEATYESGFVIDKFPISRPNLTFSTLTVSNMSPEDSSIYLCSVGGRALEAFFGQGTRLTVV.

The chain joins TRBV28 to TRBJ2-7; D is possibly TRBD2 (5 bases). The CDR3 runs 14 residues. From germline, CDR1 is MDHEN and CDR2 SYDVKM. V was shortened by 8 bases and J by 6 bases, with 20 bases between the two germline ends. The CDR3 loop reads CASGSYGLGGEQYF. In DNA form, the CDR3 reads TGTGCCAGCGGATCCTACGGACTGGGCGGCGAGCAGTACTTC. The full variable domain, in which reference TRBV28 and TRBJ2-7 provide the parts outside the CDR3, is DVKVTQSSRYLVKRTGEKVFLECVQDMDHENMFWYRQDPGLGLRLIYFSYDVKMKEKGDIPEGYSVSREKKERFSLILESASTNQTSMYLCASGSYGLGGEQYFGPGTRLTVT.

V and J are TRBV19 and TRBJ1-5; possibly TRBD1 for D (6 bases). Germline CDR1 and CDR2: LNHDA and SQIVND (reference sequence). V lost 4 bases to trimming and J lost 7 bases, with 11 bases between them. The CDR3 is 13 amino acids. CDR3 region: CASSTQGKQPQHF. DNA for the CDR3: TGTGCCAGTAGTACCCAGGGGAAGCAGCCCCAGCATTTT.

The V call is TRBV19, the J call TRBJ2-5; D perhaps matches TRBD2 (6 bases). CDR3 size: 14 residues. The germline V and J ends were trimmed by 5 bases and 6 bases, with 16 bases remaining between them. Per the germline V gene, CDR1 is LNHDA and CDR2 is SQIVND (reference sequence). CDR3 in DNA: TGTGCCAGTAGTGTCCAGGCCGGGGGAAAGACCCAGTACTTC. It is translated as CASSVQAGGKTQYF.

The chain carries TRBV6-1 and TRBJ1-6; 11 positions agree with TRBD1. Looked up from germline, CDR1 is MNHNS and CDR2 is SASEGT. The CDR3 spans 16 residues. V lost 0 bases and J lost 8; bases outside the gene matches: 3. CDR3: CASSEARTGGYSPLHF. The CDR3 nucleotides read TGTGCCAGCAGTGAAGCAAGGACAGGGGGCTATTCACCCCTCCACTTT.

This rearrangement joins TRBV19 to TRBJ1-1; D gene unclear. Germline CDR1 reads LNHDA; CDR2 reads SQIVND (reference sequence). Trimming shortened V by 7 bases and J by 0 bases, and 15 bases separated the two germline ends. This CDR3 is 15 amino acids long. As DNA, the CDR3 is TGTGCCAGTACGGCGAGGCGCCGGATGAACACTGAAGCTTTCTTT. It translates to CASTARRRMNTEAFF.

DNA of the CDR3: TGTGCCAGCAGTCTGGGACTAGCGGCCAGCACCGGGGAGCTGTTTTTT. Translated: CASSLGLAASTGELFF. This chain connects TRBV27 to TRBJ2-2, with 11 bases identical to TRBD2. Germline V gene lookup returns CDR1 MNHEY and CDR2 SMNVEV (reference sequence). The CDR3 totals 16 residues. V gave up 5 bases and J gave up 4 bases; unmatched junction bases: 6.

The chain employs TRBV7-2 and TRBJ1-2; D may be TRBD1 (5 bases). Germline V gene data show CDR1 as SGHTA and CDR2 as FQGNSA. V shed 2 bases and J shed 8 bases, with 30 bases lying between them. The CDR3 runs to 19 residues. In DNA, the CDR3 is TGTGCCAGCAGCTTAATTTCCTCCCAGTCGAGGCAGGGCGGCTTGGGCTACACCTTC. It translates to CASSLISSQSRQGGLGYTF. Using reference TRBV7-2 and TRBJ1-2 for the parts outside the CDR3, the full variable domain is GAGVSQSPSNKVTEKGKDVELRCDPISGHTALYWYRQSLGQGLEFLIYFQGNSAPDKSGLPSDRFSAERTGGSVSTLTIQRTQQEDSAVYLCASSLISSQSRQGGLGYTFGSGTRLTVV.

The chain has TRBV29-1 and TRBJ2-5, with D perhaps matching TRBD1 (5 bases). Germline CDR1 reads SQVTM; CDR2 reads ANQGSEA. This CDR3 is built from 19 residues. V dropped 1 base and J dropped 5 bases, with 29 bases sitting between them. The CDR3 here is CSVEGSRVQGWSPSETQYF. The CDR3 coding sequence is TGCAGCGTTGAAGGGAGTCGAGTCCAGGGTTGGAGTCCTTCCGAGACCCAGTACTTC. Full variable domain (outside the CDR3, taken from reference TRBV29-1 and TRBJ2-5): SAVISQKPSRDICQRGTSLTIQCQVDSQVTMMFWYRQQPGQSLTLIATANQGSEATYESGFVIDKFPISRPNLTFSTLTVSNMSPEDSSIYLCSVEGSRVQGWSPSETQYFGPGTRLLVL.

The rearrangement links TRBV27 to TRBJ2-3; perhaps TRBD2 as D (6 bases). Trimming removed 5 bases at V and 4 bases at J, with 19 bases between. Germline V lookup: CDR1 MNHEY, CDR2 SMNVEV (reference sequence). CDR3 length: 16 amino acids. The CDR3 sequence: CASSRPTPWGADTQYF. The CDR3, as DNA: TGTGCCAGCAGTCGACCGACCCCTTGGGGGGCAGATACGCAGTATTTT.

The CDR3 DNA sequence: TGCGCCAGCAGCTTCTCGAGCGGGGGGGCTTCAGATACGCAGTATTTT. Translation: CASSFSSGGASDTQYF. The chain is built from TRBV5-1 and TRBJ2-3, with TRBD2 matching 10 bases. The germline V gene encodes CDR1 SGHRS and CDR2 YFSETQ. This CDR3 contains 16 residues. V was clipped by 2 bases and J by 4 bases; unmatched bases: 7.

V and J are TRBV2 and TRBJ1-2, with TRBD1 matching over 8 bases. From germline, CDR1 is SNHLY and CDR2 FYNNEI. The CDR3 has 13 residues. V lost 4 bases and J lost 3; bases outside the gene matches: 1. CDR3 nucleotides: TGTGCCAGCAGTGGGACAGGGTACTATGGCTACACCTTC. It yields the protein CASSGTGYYGYTF.

The rearrangement links TRBV7-2 to TRBJ1-5, with D hard to call. This CDR3 has 15 amino acids. CDR1 is SGHTA, CDR2 FQGNSA, per germline. Trimming took off 5 bases at V and 6 bases at J, with 17 bases between the two ends. The CDR3 loop reads CASSAGRERGQPQHF. The CDR3 nucleotides are TGTGCCAGCAGCGCGGGAAGGGAGAGAGGTCAGCCCCAGCATTTT. Variable domain in full (rest from reference TRBV7-2 and TRBJ1-5): GAGVSQSPSNKVTEKGKDVELRCDPISGHTALYWYRQSLGQGLEFLIYFQGNSAPDKSGLPSDRFSAERTGGSVSTLTIQRTQQEDSAVYLCASSAGRERGQPQHFGDGTRLSIL.

The DNA of the CDR3 is TGTGCCAGTAGTATCCGACCTACAGCAAACACTGAAGCTTTCTTT. Amino acid sequence: CASSIRPTANTEAFF. The chain is built from TRBV19 and TRBJ1-1, with D unclear. The CDR3 contains 15 residues. V was cut by 3 bases and J by 2 bases, with 13 bases left in between. Germline values: CDR1 LNHDA, CDR2 SQIVND (reference sequence).

V usage is TRBV7-6 and J usage is TRBJ2-7, with 7 bases matching TRBD1. The CDR3 spans 19 residues. Losses at the gene ends were 5 bases for V and 1 base for J; bases not matched to a gene: 20. In germline, CDR1 is SGHVS, CDR2 FNYEAQ. The CDR3 loop is CASSRRGPGQTLLSYEQYF. CDR3 nucleotides: TGTGCCAGCAGCCGCCGTGGACCGGGACAGACATTGTTATCCTACGAGCAGTACTTC.

The chain uses TRBV7-2 and TRBJ1-6; the D gene is possibly TRBD1 (6 bases). The V gene lost 5 bases and the J gene lost 6 bases, with 11 bases spanning the gap. The CDR3 is 14 residues long. The germline gives CDR1 SGHTA, CDR2 FQGNSA. Here the CDR3 DNA reads TGTGCCAGCAGCCTCGGGACATCTAATTCACCCCTCCACTTT. Its protein product is CASSLGTSNSPLHF. Supplemented by reference TRBV7-2 and TRBJ1-6, the full variable domain reads GAGVSQSPSNKVTEKGKDVELRCDPISGHTALYWYRQSLGQGLEFLIYFQGNSAPDKSGLPSDRFSAERTGGSVSTLTIQRTQQEDSAVYLCASSLGTSNSPLHFGNGTRLTVT.

This clone was observed a single time. The V gene is TRBV28, the J gene TRBJ1-2, with 9 positions matching TRBD1. The V gene end was trimmed by 5 bases and the J gene end by 7 bases; junction bases not matched to a gene: 11. Germline V gene lookup returns CDR1 MDHEN and CDR2 SYDVKM. The CDR3 has 15 amino acids. CDR3 sequence (DNA): TGTGCCAGCAGTCAACCGGGGACAGGGAAGAGTGGCTACACCTTC. Its translation is CASSQPGTGKSGYTF.

The chain carries TRBV7-4 and TRBJ2-1, with TRBD2 identical over 7 bases. This CDR3 contains 18 residues. Trimming removed 2 bases from V and 1 base from J; junction bases left unmatched: 11. CDR1 is SGHVT, CDR2 SQSDAQ, per germline. In DNA form, the CDR3 reads TGTGCCAGCAGCTTATCCGGGGAGGGAGTAAGGTCCTACAATGAGCAGTTCTTC. This encodes CASSLSGEGVRSYNEQFF.

CDR3: CAWSIAGGSGNTIYF. As DNA, the CDR3 is TGTGCCTGGAGTATTGCAGGGGGCTCTGGAAACACCATATATTTT. The gene calls are TRBV30 and TRBJ1-3, with 7 bases identical to TRBD1. Looked up from germline, CDR1 is GTSNPN and CDR2 is SVGIG (reference sequence). This CDR3 is 15 amino acids long. V lost 2 bases, J lost 0 bases, and 4 bases stayed unmatched.